The clone carrying this T cell receptor (beta chain) was found a few times. This sample was included in a study of shared clonotypes between healthy human individuals. For sorted subsets, about 190 ng DNA per replicate equaled about 31,000 T cell genomes. The repertoire was sequenced with immunoSEQ multiplex PCR; TCRdb's copy has only in-frame clones and lacks some. The repertoire consists of about 710,000 clones, with roughly two thirds occurring once and the leading ten covering approximately 2%. V gave up 3 bases and J gave up 6 bases; unmatched junction bases: 11. Per the germline V gene, CDR1 is KGHSH and CDR2 is LQKENI. The length of the CDR3 is 16 residues.

Sequences were obtained from memory CD4+ T cells sorted from blood. Sample subset: CD45RA-negative fraction. The origin of this receptor is a woman younger than 45 in good health. V is TRBV18 and J is TRBJ2-1; TRBD2 matches 7 bases. The CDR3 DNA is TGTGCCAGCTCACCCTTGGCGGGAGCCCTCAGCAATGAGCAGTTCTTC. It yields the protein CASSPLAGALSNEQFF.